These 8 T cell receptor beta chains share one sample of origin, sequenced in a study of CD8+ T cells in alopecia areata. Extracted RNA was reverse transcribed into cDNA, the sequencing template. Some clones are missing from TCRdb's copy, which holds only in-frame ones; the method was immunoSEQ multiplex PCR. This sample has 150,000 to 200,000 clones, with around 60% found just once. Treatment denoted: oral pan-JAK inhibitor, 5-10 mg twice daily. This specimen consisted of CD4+ T cells sorted from blood, obtained at week 49, from a patient treated with tofacitinib. These TCRs come from a human donor with alopecia areata.

V and J are TRBV5-1 and TRBJ1-1; D is unresolved. V shed 0 bases and J shed 4 bases, with 10 bases lying between them. The CDR3 consists of 14 residues. Per the germline V gene, CDR1 is SGHRS and CDR2 is YFSETQ. The DNA of the CDR3 is TGCGCCAGCAGCTTGGCCGGCAGTGCCACTGAAGCTTTCTTT. Protein sequence: CASSLAGSATEAFF.

The CDR3 protein is CASSTPGGNEQYF. The CDR3 DNA sequence: TGTGCCAGCAGCACCCCCGGGGGAAACGAGCAGTACTTC. The chain recombines TRBV7-2 with TRBJ2-7; perhaps TRBD2 as D (6 bases). Germline CDR1 SGHTA, CDR2 FQGNSA. The CDR3 contains 13 residues. V shed 5 bases and J shed 5 bases, with 13 bases lying between them.

A word on this clone: This sample includes further DNA sequences coding for the same CDR3. The chain recombines TRBV29-1 with TRBJ1-1; D not certain. Trimming cost V 1 base and J 1 base, with 7 bases left between them. Germline V gene sequence: CDR1 SQVTM, CDR2 ANQGSEA. The CDR3 length is 13 residues. In DNA, the CDR3 is TGCAGCGTTGAAGGGCAGCAGAACACTGAAGCTTTCTTT. Its translation is CSVEGQQNTEAFF.

This chain links TRBV7-7 with TRBJ2-1; 8 bases are shared with TRBD2. The germline CDR1 and CDR2 sequences are SSHAT and FNYEAQ (reference sequence). This CDR3 comprises 15 residues. V lost 5 bases to trimming and J lost 10 bases; unmatched junction nucleotides: 13. In nucleotides, the CDR3 is TGTGCCAGCAGCCCGGGCGGGAGGCGGGGGCGAGAGCAGTTCTTC. This encodes CASSPGGRRGREQFF.

The V and J genes are TRBV29-1 and TRBJ2-1; D perhaps matches TRBD1 (6 bases). V lost 4 bases to trimming and J lost 8 bases, with 15 bases between them. Looked up from germline, CDR1 is SQVTM and CDR2 is ANQGSEA. CDR3 length: 13 amino acids. The CDR3 spells CSVAGQFRDEQFF. CDR3 DNA: TGCAGCGTTGCCGGACAGTTTAGGGATGAGCAGTTCTTC.

The chain joins TRBV9 to TRBJ2-3, with 9 bases matching TRBD2. The CDR3 contains 14 residues. Germline trimming cut 4 bases from V and 0 bases from J; bases unmatched to any gene: 0. Germline V gives CDR1 SGDLS, CDR2 YYNGEE. Here the CDR3 reads CASSLAGSTDTQYF. The CDR3 bases are TGTGCCAGCAGCCTAGCGGGGAGCACAGATACGCAGTATTTT.

This clone was picked up one time. This rearrangement joins TRBV6-1 to TRBJ1-5; the D is unclear. Germline CDR1 and CDR2: MNHNS and SASEGT. The CDR3 is 13 residues long. Deletions cut 7 bases from V and 4 bases from J, with 11 bases between. In nucleotides, the CDR3 is TGTGCCAGCACCTTGGACCAAAATCAGCCCCAGCATTTT. Translation gives CASTLDQNQPQHF.

CDR3 DNA: TGCGCCAGCAGCTATGGCGGGGGGACGGAGACCCAGTACTTC. It translates to CASSYGGGTETQYF. V is TRBV5-1 and J is TRBJ2-5; 8 nucleotides match TRBD2. Germline V CDR1 and CDR2: SGHRS, YFSETQ. J lost 5 bases, V lost 3 bases, and 6 bases had no gene match. The CDR3 spans 14 residues.